This TCR beta chain was captured in a study of OX40 agonist ivuxolimab in advanced cancers. The wider study: With a range of roughly 20 to 80, age averaged roughly 60 years, and around 80% were male. Earlier anti-PD-1, anti-PD-L1 or anti-CTLA-4 therapy was permitted; about 44% had received some.

With regard to this clone: Its specificity is not known. Other DNA sequences in the sample encode the same CDR3.

General study results and limits: With doses of 0.1 to 3.0 mg/kg, CD4+ and CD8+ blood T cells had undergone clonal expansion by week 6. In the expanded peripheral T cells, antigen specificity was never determined.

Generated by immunoSEQ multiplex PCR, the TCRdb table keeps only in-frame clones and is missing some. The sample has about 55,000 clones; around 86% are singletons. This TCR was sampled from an adult with an advanced solid tumor such as melanoma, head and neck, liver or kidney cancer. The input for sequencing was CD4+ or CD8+ T cells sorted from blood, taken in a trial of the OX40 agonist ivuxolimab.

The CDR3 sequence: CASSHGTEDGYTF. In DNA, the CDR3 is TGCGCCAGCAGCCACGGAACGGAAGATGGCTACACCTTC. The gene calls are TRBV4-1 and TRBJ1-2, with D unclear. Germline V lookup: CDR1 MGHRA, CDR2 YSYEKL. V lost 3 bases to trimming and J lost 6 bases, with 11 bases between them. This CDR3 comprises 13 residues.